The next 21 T cell receptor beta chains were all read from a single sample in a study of CD8+CD57+ T cells in acquired aplastic anemia. Sequencing was done on patients that had shown CD8+CD57+ cell expansion by flow cytometry. The study profiled TCR beta VDJ and CDR3 using genomic DNA as template. TCRdb re-analysed the reads in MiXCR, keeping a single row per CDR3 protein. The sample contains about 180,000 distinct CDR3 sequences, approximately 48% of which appear only once. The sequencing input was sorted CD4+, CD8+, or CD8+CD57+ T cells (not recorded which) from PBMCs. The receptors shown here come from a human donor with aplastic anemia.

This clonotype was seen at least ten times. The rearrangement links TRBV6-1 to TRBJ2-5, with D possibly TRBD2 on 6 matching bases. The CDR3 contains 16 residues. V lost 2 bases and J 4 bases, leaving 17 bases between the germline ends. Germline V gene sequence: CDR1 MNHNS, CDR2 SASEGT. The CDR3, as DNA: TGTGCCAGCAGTGAAATCAGGGATGGGGGGTTAGAGACCCAGTACTTC. It encodes CASSEIRDGGLETQYF.

The chain has TRBV20-1 and TRBJ2-2; D might be TRBD1 (6 bases). This CDR3 has 15 residues. In germline, CDR1 is DFQATT, CDR2 SNEGSKA (reference sequence). The germline V and J ends were trimmed by 0 bases and 2 bases, with 10 bases remaining between them. The chain's CDR3 is CSARDGGANTGELFF. The CDR3 DNA is TGCAGTGCTAGAGATGGGGGCGCAAACACCGGGGAGCTGTTTTTT.

This clonotype was recorded many times. The chain has TRBV10-3 and TRBJ1-3; TRBD1 is a possible D gene (5 bases). V gave up 4 bases and J gave up 3 bases, with 7 bases separating them. The germline gives CDR1 ENHRY, CDR2 SYGVKD. The CDR3 runs 13 residues. DNA for the CDR3: TGTGCCATCAGTGTGGACATTGGAAACACCATATATTTT. Protein sequence: CAISVDIGNTIYF.

This clonotype showed up many times. The rearrangement uses TRBV7-9 and TRBJ1-4; D is ambiguous. The germline gives CDR1 SEHNR, CDR2 FQNEAQ (reference sequence). Trimming cost V 2 bases and J 7 bases, with 11 bases left between them. CDR3 length: 14 amino acids. The CDR3 bases are TGTGCCAGCAGCTTAAGTGAGGGTTCTGAAAAACTGTTTTTT. Translation gives CASSLSEGSEKLFF.

The V call is TRBV25-1, the J call TRBJ1-1; 9 bases match TRBD1. Germline loops: CDR1 MGHDK, CDR2 SYGVNS. Trimming removed 8 bases from V and 6 bases from J; junction bases left unmatched: 13. There are 15 residues in the CDR3. The CDR3 region has the DNA TGTGCCAGCCGCCGAAGTGGACAGGGGCAGGCTGAAGCTTTCTTT. Its translation is CASRRSGQGQAEAFF.

This clonotype was seen ten or more times. The J gene is TRBJ1-2, the V gene TRBV10-3; perhaps TRBD1 as D (5 bases). The V end lost 6 bases, the J end lost 3 bases, and 14 bases lay between the germline ends. CDR1 is ENHRY and CDR2 is SYGVKD in the germline V gene. CDR3 size: 14 residues. CDR3 nucleotide sequence: TGTGCCATCAGGGGGGGGGATCATCACTATGGCTACACCTTC. It translates to CAIRGGDHHYGYTF.

This clonotype was counted ten times or more. The chain employs TRBV7-3 and TRBJ1-1; TRBD1 might be the D (6 bases). Germline V CDR1 and CDR2: SGHTA, FQGTGA. The CDR3 is 13 residues long. Trimming took 5 bases from V and 1 from J, leaving 8 bases between them. CDR3 coding DNA: TGTGCCAGCAGCCTGGGACAGAACACTGAAGCTTTCTTT. Its protein product is CASSLGQNTEAFF. Complete variable domain (other parts from reference TRBV7-3 and TRBJ1-1): GAGVSQTPSNKVTEKGKYVELRCDPISGHTALYWYRQSLGQGPEFLIYFQGTGAADDSGLPNDRFFAVRPEGSVSTLKIQRTERGDSAVYLCASSLGQNTEAFFGQGTRLTVV.

This clonotype showed up just a few times. The chain links TRBV9 to TRBJ1-1; D is perhaps TRBD1 (5 bases). CDR3 length equals 15 residues. The V gene lost 4 bases and the J gene lost 0 bases, with 13 bases spanning the gap. The germline V gene has CDR1 SGDLS and CDR2 YYNGEE. Here the CDR3 DNA reads TGTGCCAGCAGCATTAGGGAGGGGATGAACACTGAAGCTTTCTTT. As protein: CASSIREGMNTEAFF.

This clonotype appeared many times. V gene TRBV6-6 combines with J gene TRBJ2-7; 10 nucleotides align to TRBD2. This CDR3 is 15 amino acids long. Germline values: CDR1 MNHNY, CDR2 SVGAGI (reference sequence). Losses at the gene ends were 2 bases for V and 3 bases for J; bases not matched to a gene: 4. The CDR3 DNA is TGTGCCAGCAGTTACGGGGCTAGCGGGAGCTACGAGCAGTACTTC. It is translated as CASSYGASGSYEQYF.

This clonotype was seen ten or more times. This sequence joins TRBV4-1 and TRBJ1-6; D is ambiguous. Germline CDR1 and CDR2: MGHRA and YSYEKL. The CDR3 has 13 amino acids. Trimming pared 0 bases from V and 8 bases from J, leaving 5 bases between. CDR3 sequence reads: CASSQDPDSPLHF. In DNA form, the CDR3 reads TGCGCCAGCAGCCAAGACCCCGATTCACCCCTCCACTTT.

Notes on this clonotype: The CDR3 end shows no conserved phenylalanine or tryptophan, and so a read error is likely. The gene calls are TRBV7-8 and TRBJ1-1, with D unresolved. The CDR3 totals 13 residues. V was clipped by 4 bases and J by 1 base, with 7 bases between them. The germline V gene encodes CDR1 SGHVS and CDR2 FQNEAQ. The CDR3 DNA reads TGTGCCAGCAGCTCCGATTGGAACACTGAAGCTTTCCTT. Translated, it gives CASSSDWNTEAFL.

This clonotype has ten or more counts. This sequence joins TRBV11-2 and TRBJ1-4; weak D call: TRBD1 (5 bases). CDR3 length equals 14 residues. Looked up from germline, CDR1 is SGHAT and CDR2 is FQNNGV. V was trimmed by 3 bases and J by 7 bases, leaving 12 bases between them. The CDR3 region has the DNA TGTGCCAGCAGCTTGGTAGGGGTTGGTGAAAAACTGTTTTTT. Translating it yields CASSLVGVGEKLFF.

The chain employs TRBV14 and TRBJ2-7, with D possibly called TRBD1 or TRBD2 (5 bases each). The germline V and J ends were trimmed by 4 bases and 2 bases, with 12 bases remaining between them. The length of the CDR3 is 14 residues. CDR1 is SGHDN and CDR2 is FVKESK in the germline V gene. The CDR3 region has the DNA TGTGCCAGCAGCCTAAGGGGACGGCCCTACGAGCAGTACTTC. Translation: CASSLRGRPYEQYF.

V gene TRBV24-1 combines with J gene TRBJ2-5; 7 bases are a match to TRBD2. The CDR3 loop spans 14 amino acids. Losses at the gene ends were 2 bases for V and 6 bases for J; bases not matched to a gene: 5. The germline CDR1 and CDR2 sequences are KGHDR and SFDVKD. The CDR3 reads CATSDSGGTKTQYF. The DNA of the CDR3 is TGTGCCACCAGTGATTCGGGGGGTACGAAGACCCAGTACTTC.

The chain is built from TRBV2 and TRBJ2-7; D might be TRBD2 (6 bases). The CDR3 is 13 amino acids. Germline V gene sequence: CDR1 SNHLY, CDR2 FYNNEI. V lost 7 bases and J lost 0, with 10 bases in between. The CDR3 bases are TGTGCCAGCAAGGCGGGGTTCTCCTACGAGCAGTACTTC. It codes for CASKAGFSYEQYF.

V gene TRBV7-8 combines with J gene TRBJ2-2; 12 nucleotides match TRBD2. Germline V gives CDR1 SGHVS, CDR2 FQNEAQ. This CDR3 is 16 amino acids long. Trimming took 2 bases from V and 8 from J; bases not matched to a gene: 6. The CDR3 nucleotides read TGTGCCAGCAGCTTATTACTAGCGGGAGGTACGGGGGAGCTGTTTTTT. Translating it yields CASSLLLAGGTGELFF.

The sample holds many counts of this clonotype. CDR3: CASSHSGSGEQYF. For the CDR3, the DNA is TGTGCCAGCAGTCATAGCGGGAGTGGCGAGCAGTACTTC. V and J are TRBV27 and TRBJ2-7; 9 bases align to TRBD2. V was pared by 5 bases and J by 6 bases, with 5 bases of the junction left unmatched. Per the germline V gene, CDR1 is MNHEY and CDR2 is SMNVEV (reference sequence). The CDR3 has 13 amino acids.

The chain joins TRBV24-1 to TRBJ2-7, with D perhaps TRBD1 (5 bases). The CDR3 consists of 13 residues. The V gene lost 11 bases and the J gene lost 3 bases, with 16 bases spanning the gap. CDR1 and CDR2 (germline): KGHDR, SFDVKD. The CDR3 loop reads CAISQGSDYEQYF. CDR3 coding DNA: TGTGCCATCTCCCAGGGATCGGACTACGAGCAGTACTTC.

The chain carries TRBV12-3 or TRBV12-4 and TRBJ1-5; 8 bases match TRBD1. The CDR3 is 14 amino acids. Trimming removed 5 bases from V and 5 bases from J; junction bases left unmatched: 5. The CDR3 protein is CASSGGQEDQPQHF. CDR3 nucleotides: TGTGCCAGCAGTGGGGGACAGGAGGATCAGCCCCAGCATTTT.

This clonotype was found a few times. J is TRBJ2-3 and V is TRBV10-3; 8 nucleotides align to TRBD2. This CDR3 has 11 amino acids. Germline values: CDR1 ENHRY, CDR2 SYGVKD. Trimming at V came to 8 bases and at J to 14 bases, leaving 9 bases not matched to a gene. CDR3 sequence (DNA): TGTGCCATCCCCAGCGGGAGATCGCTGTATTTT. Its translation: CAIPSGRSLYF.

The J gene is TRBJ1-5, the V gene TRBV19, with D possibly TRBD1 on 6 matching bases. CDR1 LNHDA and CDR2 SQIVND come from the germline V gene (reference sequence). V was trimmed by 4 bases and J by 3 bases, leaving 13 bases between them. The CDR3 sequence is 15 residues long. The CDR3 DNA reads TGTGCCAGTAGTAGAGGGGGACAAGACAATCAGCCCCAGCATTTT. Amino acid sequence: CASSRGGQDNQPQHF.